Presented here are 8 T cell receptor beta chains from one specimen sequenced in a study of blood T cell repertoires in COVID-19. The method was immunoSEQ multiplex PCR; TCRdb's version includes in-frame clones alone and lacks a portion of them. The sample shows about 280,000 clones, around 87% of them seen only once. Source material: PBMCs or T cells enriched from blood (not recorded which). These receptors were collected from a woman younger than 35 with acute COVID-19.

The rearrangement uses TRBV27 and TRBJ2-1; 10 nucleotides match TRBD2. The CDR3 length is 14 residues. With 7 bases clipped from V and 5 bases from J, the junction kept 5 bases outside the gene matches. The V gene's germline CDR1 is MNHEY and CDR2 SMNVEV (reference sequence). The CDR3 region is CASTSGRANNEQFF. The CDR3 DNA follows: TGTGCCAGCACCAGCGGGAGGGCCAACAATGAGCAGTTCTTC.

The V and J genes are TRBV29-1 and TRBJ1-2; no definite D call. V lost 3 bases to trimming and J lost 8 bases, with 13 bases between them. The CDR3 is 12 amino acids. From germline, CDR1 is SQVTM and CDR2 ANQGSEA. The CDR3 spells CSVDNAGKGYTF. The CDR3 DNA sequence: TGCAGCGTTGATAACGCGGGAAAGGGCTACACCTTC.

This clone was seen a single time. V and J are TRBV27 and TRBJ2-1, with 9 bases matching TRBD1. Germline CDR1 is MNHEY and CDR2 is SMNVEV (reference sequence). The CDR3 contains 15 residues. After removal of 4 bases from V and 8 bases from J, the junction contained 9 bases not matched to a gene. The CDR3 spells CASSSLTGGIDEQFF. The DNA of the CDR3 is TGTGCCAGCAGTTCTCTGACAGGGGGTATCGATGAGCAGTTCTTC.

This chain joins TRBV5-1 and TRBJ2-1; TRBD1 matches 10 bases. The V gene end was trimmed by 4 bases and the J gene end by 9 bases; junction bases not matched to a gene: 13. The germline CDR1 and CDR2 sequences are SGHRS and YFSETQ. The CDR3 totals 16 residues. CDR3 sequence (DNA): TGCGCCAGCAGCACCCGACAGGGGGCAATAGGGGGTGAGCAGTTCTTC. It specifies CASSTRQGAIGGEQFF. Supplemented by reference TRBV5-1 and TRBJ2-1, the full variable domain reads KAGVTQTPRYLIKTRGQQVTLSCSPISGHRSVSWYQQTPGQGLQFLFEYFSETQRNKGNFPGRFSGRQFSNSRSEMNVSTLELGDSALYLCASSTRQGAIGGEQFFGPGTRLTVL.

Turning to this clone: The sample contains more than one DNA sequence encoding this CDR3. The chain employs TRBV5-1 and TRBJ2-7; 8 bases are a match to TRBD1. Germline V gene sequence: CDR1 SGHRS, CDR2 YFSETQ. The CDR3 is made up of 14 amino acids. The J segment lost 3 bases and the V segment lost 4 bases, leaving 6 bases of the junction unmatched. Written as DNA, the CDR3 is TGCGCCAGCAGCCTGGCTGGACAGGGCTACGAGCAGTACTTC. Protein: CASSLAGQGYEQYF.

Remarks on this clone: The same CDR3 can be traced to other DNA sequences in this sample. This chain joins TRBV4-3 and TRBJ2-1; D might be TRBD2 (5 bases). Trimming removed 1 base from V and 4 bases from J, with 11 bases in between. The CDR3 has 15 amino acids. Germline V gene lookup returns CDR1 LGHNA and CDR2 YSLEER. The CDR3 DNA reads TGCGCCAGCAGCCAAGGGAGCGGAACTTACAATGAGCAGTTCTTC. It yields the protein CASSQGSGTYNEQFF.

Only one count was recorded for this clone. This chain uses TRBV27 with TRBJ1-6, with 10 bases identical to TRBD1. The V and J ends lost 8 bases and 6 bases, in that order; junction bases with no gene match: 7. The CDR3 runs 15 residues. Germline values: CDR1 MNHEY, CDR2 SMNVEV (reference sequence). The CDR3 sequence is CASARGDRGNSPLHF. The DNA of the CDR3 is TGTGCCAGCGCTCGTGGGGACAGGGGTAATTCACCCCTCCACTTT.

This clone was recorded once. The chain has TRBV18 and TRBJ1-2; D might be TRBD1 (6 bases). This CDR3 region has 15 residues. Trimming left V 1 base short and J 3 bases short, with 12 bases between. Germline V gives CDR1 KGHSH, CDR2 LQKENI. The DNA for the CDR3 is TGTGCCAGCTCACCACTTGCAGGGGTAGACTATGGCTACACCTTC. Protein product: CASSPLAGVDYGYTF.